A selection of T cell receptor beta chains follows, all from one sample in a study of blood T cells in healthy people across ages. TCRdb itself ran the 5' RACE reads through MiXCR, one entry per CDR3 protein. The sample contains approximately 730,000 distinct CDR3 sequences, 53% of which appear only once. Sequencing was carried out using blood. The source is an elderly man in good health. Each CDR3 is given with its conserved first and last residue. The D gene is left open where the match is weak. The size field is filled for only some rows; it gives once, few, many or a size class.

j_call: TRBJ1-2
d_call: TRBD1
v_call: TRBV24-1
clone_size: NA
cdr3_aa: CATSDFTDRGQVGYTF
cdr3_nt: TGTGCCACCAGTGATTTTACGGACAGGGGGCAAGTTGGCTACACCTTC

j_call: TRBJ2-1
d_call: NA
v_call: TRBV7-8
clone_size: NA
cdr3_aa: CASISTGTDAFF
cdr3_nt: TGTGCCAGCATCTCTACCGGGACGGACGCGTTCTTC

j_call: TRBJ2-1
d_call: NA
v_call: TRBV18
clone_size: once
cdr3_aa: CASSPPGKSHNEQFF
cdr3_nt: TGTGCCAGCTCACCACCTGGGAAATCCCACAATGAGCAGTTCTTC

j_call: TRBJ2-3
d_call: NA
v_call: TRBV6-1
clone_size: NA
cdr3_aa: CASSESWGVRTDTQYF
cdr3_nt: TGTGCCAGCAGTGAAAGTTGGGGCGTGAGGACAGATACGCAGTATTTT

j_call: TRBJ2-5
d_call: TRBD1
v_call: TRBV4-1
clone_size: NA
cdr3_aa: CASSHLDRGRETQYF
cdr3_nt: TGCGCCAGCAGCCATCTGGACAGGGGGCGAGAGACCCAGTACTTC

j_call: TRBJ2-7
d_call: NA
v_call: TRBV27
clone_size: NA
cdr3_aa: CASSQGRPYEQYF
cdr3_nt: TGTGCCAGTTCTCAGGGGAGGCCCTACGAGCAGTACTTC

j_call: TRBJ1-1
d_call: NA
v_call: TRBV5-1
clone_size: few
cdr3_aa: CASSLGPGTTEAFF
cdr3_nt: TGCGCCAGCAGCTTGGGCCCCGGGACAACTGAAGCTTTCTTT

j_call: TRBJ1-2
d_call: NA
v_call: TRBV4-2
clone_size: once
cdr3_aa: CASSQDRARENYGYTF
cdr3_nt: TGTGCCAGCAGCCAAGATAGGGCCAGGGAAAACTATGGCTACACCTTC

j_call: TRBJ1-1
d_call: NA
v_call: TRBV2
clone_size: few
cdr3_aa: CSPVGARMNTEAFF
cdr3_nt: TGCTCCCCGGTTGGGGCACGGATGAACACTGAAGCTTTCTTT

j_call: TRBJ2-1
d_call: NA
v_call: TRBV13
clone_size: NA
cdr3_aa: CASSLEHEAYNEQFF
cdr3_nt: TGTGCCAGCAGCTTAGAGCATGAGGCCTACAATGAGCAGTTCTTC

j_call: TRBJ1-1
d_call: NA
v_call: TRBV21-1
clone_size: NA
cdr3_aa: CASTPKGQENTEAFF
cdr3_nt: TGTGCCAGCACCCCAAAGGGGCAAGAGAACACTGAAGCTTTCTTT

j_call: TRBJ2-3
d_call: TRBD2
v_call: TRBV3-1
clone_size: NA
cdr3_aa: CASSQDIAGPTDTQYF
cdr3_nt: TGTGCCAGCAGCCAAGATATAGCGGGGCCCACAGATACGCAGTATTTT

j_call: TRBJ1-3
d_call: NA
v_call: TRBV6-1
clone_size: NA
cdr3_aa: CASTESGLFLSGNTIYF
cdr3_nt: TGTGCCAGCACCGAGTCGGGACTTTTCCTCTCTGGAAACACCATATATTTT

j_call: TRBJ2-1
d_call: TRBD2
v_call: TRBV11-2
clone_size: NA
cdr3_aa: CASSSAGDGSNEQFF
cdr3_nt: TGTGCCAGCAGCTCGGCGGGAGACGGTAGCAATGAGCAGTTCTTC

j_call: TRBJ2-5
d_call: TRBD2
v_call: TRBV2
clone_size: NA
cdr3_aa: CASSSGRTIAETQYF
cdr3_nt: TGTGCCAGCAGTAGCGGGAGAACCATAGCGGAGACCCAGTACTTC

j_call: TRBJ1-2
d_call: NA
v_call: TRBV29-1
clone_size: NA
cdr3_aa: CSVEGVPYGYTF
cdr3_nt: TGCAGCGTTGAAGGGGTTCCATATGGCTACACCTTC

j_call: TRBJ1-5
d_call: TRBD1
v_call: TRBV12-3/TRBV12-4
clone_size: NA
cdr3_aa: CASRNEGQGSNQPQHF
cdr3_nt: TGTGCCAGCAGAAACGAGGGACAGGGCAGCAATCAGCCCCAGCATTTT

j_call: TRBJ1-5
d_call: NA
v_call: TRBV12-3/TRBV12-4
clone_size: NA
cdr3_aa: CASNSGQSDQPQHF
cdr3_nt: TGTGCCAGCAATTCGGGACAATCAGATCAGCCCCAGCATTTT

j_call: TRBJ2-7
d_call: TRBD1
v_call: TRBV7-9
clone_size: few
cdr3_aa: CASSLEGTGRASSYEQYF
cdr3_nt: TGTGCCAGCAGCTTAGAAGGGACAGGGCGGGCGAGCTCCTACGAGCAGTACTTC

j_call: TRBJ2-3
d_call: NA
v_call: TRBV3-1
clone_size: NA
cdr3_aa: CASSQDLSFTDTQYF
cdr3_nt: TGTGCCAGCAGCCAAGATCTCAGTTTCACAGATACGCAGTATTTT

j_call: TRBJ2-7
d_call: TRBD2
v_call: TRBV6-1
clone_size: NA
cdr3_aa: CASRPGLAGGRISYEQYF
cdr3_nt: TGTGCCAGCAGGCCGGGACTAGCGGGAGGAAGGATCTCCTACGAGCAGTACTTC